The 21 T cell receptor beta chains given below trace back to one sample, sequenced in a study of blood T cell repertoires in COVID-19 (dated by TCRdb to 2018 to 2020). The protocol used for the library was the immunoSEQ multiplex PCR assay. Entries here come from immuneACCESS through TCRdb and include only in-frame sequences with V and J called. Some clones fail to appear in such tables; in the studies checked, an unresolved V gene covers under half of the shortfall, and the cause of the remainder is unknown. This sample lists about 130,000 clones; around four fifths were detected once. The top ten hold 15% to 20% of the sample. The source material was PBMCs or T cells enriched from blood (not recorded which). The receptors stem from a man under 40 who had recovered from COVID-19.

The count of this clone is one. The rearrangement links TRBV3-1 (or the pseudogene TRBV3-2) to TRBJ2-7; D call uncertain. The length of the CDR3 is 11 residues. The germline gives CDR1 LGHDT, CDR2 YNNKEL (reference sequence). Trimming shortened V by 2 bases and J by 5 bases, and 4 bases separated the two germline ends. The CDR3 region is CASSQSHEQYF. The CDR3 DNA sequence: TGTGCCAGCAGCCAAAGCCACGAGCAGTACTTC.

This clone was seen a single time. The CDR3 protein is CASSSGGNYGYTF. CDR3 coding DNA: TGTGCCAGCAGCTCCGGCGGTAACTATGGCTACACCTTC. This chain uses TRBV5-4 with TRBJ1-2; D uncertain. Per germline, CDR1 SGHNT and CDR2 YYREEE (reference sequence). The CDR3 totals 13 residues. The V end lost 3 bases, the J end lost 1 base, and 7 bases lay between the germline ends.

V and J are TRBV30 and TRBJ2-3; 7 bases agree with TRBD2. The germline CDR1 and CDR2 sequences are GTSNPN and SVGIG (reference sequence). The CDR3 is 15 residues long. The V segment lost 0 bases and the J segment 7 bases; nucleotides outside the gene matches: 10. CDR3 amino acids: CAWSVASGTSHTQYF. The DNA of the CDR3 is TGTGCCTGGAGTGTAGCTAGCGGTACCTCACATACGCAGTATTTT.

The rearrangement joins TRBV19 to TRBJ2-4, with D possibly TRBD1 on 5 matching bases. This CDR3 comprises 16 residues. V lost 5 bases to trimming and J lost 1 base, with 15 bases between them. CDR1 is LNHDA, CDR2 SQIVND, per germline (reference sequence). The CDR3 protein is CASSPFPRVAKNIQYF. The CDR3 DNA is TGTGCCAGTAGTCCCTTTCCCAGGGTGGCCAAAAACATTCAGTACTTC.

The chain carries TRBV5-1 and TRBJ2-3, with 8 positions matching TRBD2. Trimming removed 4 bases from V and 5 bases from J; junction bases left unmatched: 6. Per germline, CDR1 SGHRS and CDR2 YFSETQ. The length of the CDR3 is 14 residues. CDR3 sequence: CASSPGGPGDTQYF. The CDR3 DNA sequence: TGCGCCAGCAGCCCGGGGGGGCCGGGAGATACGCAGTATTTT. Full variable domain (rest looked up from reference TRBV5-1 and TRBJ2-3): KAGVTQTPRYLIKTRGQQVTLSCSPISGHRSVSWYQQTPGQGLQFLFEYFSETQRNKGNFPGRFSGRQFSNSRSEMNVSTLELGDSALYLCASSPGGPGDTQYFGPGTRLTVL.

The V call is TRBV5-4, the J call TRBJ1-2, with TRBD1 matching 7 bases. This CDR3 contains 14 residues. The V gene end was trimmed by 0 bases and the J gene end by 5 bases; junction bases not matched to a gene: 4. Germline V CDR1 and CDR2: SGHNT, YYREEE (reference sequence). The CDR3 sequence is CASSLEQGPYGYTF. The CDR3 DNA reads as TGTGCCAGCAGCTTGGAACAGGGGCCTTATGGCTACACCTTC.

The chain is built from TRBV18 and TRBJ2-5; D uncertain. Trimming took off 1 base at V and 5 bases at J, with 11 bases between the two ends. Germline V gene data show CDR1 as KGHSH and CDR2 as LQKENI. CDR3 length: 14 residues. The CDR3 loop reads CASSPRQVDETQYF. The CDR3 coding sequence is TGTGCCAGCTCACCACGTCAGGTTGACGAGACCCAGTACTTC.

The chain is built from TRBV27 and TRBJ2-1; D is perhaps TRBD1 (7 bases). The CDR3 has 18 residues. Germline V lookup: CDR1 MNHEY, CDR2 SMNVEV (reference sequence). V lost 2 bases to trimming and J lost 7 bases, with 24 bases between them. CDR3 loop: CASSLGGLGRGVGNEQFF. In DNA, the CDR3 is TGTGCCAGCAGTTTAGGGGGCCTGGGCAGGGGGGTGGGGAATGAGCAGTTCTTC.

V is TRBV5-1 and J is TRBJ1-1; tentative D call: TRBD1 (5 bases). The CDR3 consists of 16 residues. Trimming stripped 1 base from V and 1 base from J, with 14 bases between. Germline V gene data show CDR1 as SGHRS and CDR2 as YFSETQ. The CDR3 here is CASSLTGGQKNTEAFF. Here the CDR3 DNA reads TGCGCCAGCAGCTTGACGGGGGGTCAGAAGAACACTGAAGCTTTCTTT. Looking up the rest from reference TRBV5-1 and TRBJ1-1 gives the full variable domain: KAGVTQTPRYLIKTRGQQVTLSCSPISGHRSVSWYQQTPGQGLQFLFEYFSETQRNKGNFPGRFSGRQFSNSRSEMNVSTLELGDSALYLCASSLTGGQKNTEAFFGQGTRLTVV.

On this clone: Other DNA sequences within the sample encode an identical CDR3. The rearrangement joins TRBV25-1 to TRBJ1-5, with no clear D. CDR3 length equals 15 residues. V lost 3 bases and J 2 bases, leaving 11 bases between the germline ends. Per the germline V gene, CDR1 is MGHDK and CDR2 is SYGVNS. The CDR3 DNA is TGTGCCAGCAGTGAGGCGGGTGGTGGCAATCAGCCCCAGCATTTT. As protein: CASSEAGGGNQPQHF.

The gene calls are TRBV4-1 and TRBJ1-5; D not resolved. With 2 bases removed from V and 2 bases from J, the gap between germline ends came to 13 bases. From germline, CDR1 is MGHRA and CDR2 YSYEKL. The CDR3 contains 16 residues. As DNA, the CDR3 is TGCGCCAGCAGCCAAACGGGTCTCCGGGGCAATCAGCCCCAGCATTTT. Protein sequence: CASSQTGLRGNQPQHF.

The chain has TRBV5-1 and TRBJ2-2; D perhaps matches TRBD2 (5 bases). The CDR3 extends over 17 amino acids. V was shortened by 4 bases and J by 3 bases, with 19 bases between the two germline ends. CDR1 SGHRS and CDR2 YFSETQ come from the germline V gene. In DNA, the CDR3 is TGCGCCAGCAGCCAATACTGGGGAGTAGCCGACACCGGGGAGCTGTTTTTT. Encoded protein: CASSQYWGVADTGELFF.

The J gene is TRBJ2-7, the V gene TRBV6-1; D might be TRBD1 (6 bases). The V end lost 0 bases, the J end lost 3 bases, and 15 bases lay between the germline ends. Germline CDR1 reads MNHNS; CDR2 reads SASEGT. The CDR3 extends over 16 amino acids. CDR3 amino acids: CASSEANRAYGYEQYV. CDR3 coding DNA: TGTGCCAGCAGTGAAGCGAACAGGGCGTATGGCTACGAGCAGTACGTC.

This clone was recorded a few times. The V and J genes are TRBV18 and TRBJ1-5; D is unclear. V was cut by 3 bases and J by 3 bases, with 12 bases left in between. Germline V gives CDR1 KGHSH, CDR2 LQKENI. The CDR3 is 15 residues long. CDR3 sequence: CASSPTSVPNQPQHF. CDR3 in DNA: TGTGCCAGCTCACCGACTTCAGTCCCCAATCAGCCCCAGCATTTT.

The genes are TRBV2 and TRBJ1-5; D is unclear. Trimming took off 6 bases at V and 0 bases at J, with 15 bases between the two ends. Germline V gene sequence: CDR1 SNHLY, CDR2 FYNNEI. The CDR3 has 16 residues. CDR3 DNA: TGTGCCAGCAGCCCCGCAAGCGAAGATAGCAATCAGCCCCAGCATTTT. Its translation is CASSPASEDSNQPQHF.

This clone was detected once. The chain has TRBV7-8 and TRBJ2-3; TRBD1 is a possible D gene (6 bases). The V gene's germline CDR1 is SGHVS and CDR2 FQNEAQ. V was cut by 3 bases and J by 0 bases, with 16 bases left in between. The CDR3 runs 17 residues. The CDR3 region has the DNA TGTGCCAGCAGCTTGTATTGGGGGCCGACTAGCACAGATACGCAGTATTTT. Translation: CASSLYWGPTSTDTQYF.

The chain carries TRBV11-3 and TRBJ2-1; 7 bases are shared with TRBD1. The CDR3 contains 14 residues. In germline, CDR1 is SGHNT, CDR2 YENEEA. V was clipped by 0 bases and J by 5 bases; unmatched bases: 1. The CDR3 here is CASSLDGTDNEQFF. The DNA of the CDR3 is TGTGCCAGCAGCTTAGACGGGACAGACAATGAGCAGTTCTTC.

The chain combines TRBV19 with TRBJ1-1; TRBD1 is a possible D gene (6 bases). Germline V gene sequence: CDR1 LNHDA, CDR2 SQIVND (reference sequence). V shed 7 bases and J shed 5 bases, with 14 bases lying between them. The CDR3 totals 13 residues. The CDR3 DNA follows: TGTGCCAGTACGACAGGCCCCAAGACTGAAGCTTTCTTT. Amino acids: CASTTGPKTEAFF.

The chain is built from TRBV6-2 or TRBV6-3 and TRBJ1-2; 7 bases match TRBD1. This CDR3 has 17 amino acids. The trim removed 5 bases at V and 3 bases at J, leaving 15 bases unmatched. The germline V gene has CDR1 MNHEY and CDR2 SVGEGT. The CDR3 is CASSRPPDRTFHYGYTF. CDR3 nucleotides: TGTGCCAGCAGTCGCCCTCCGGACAGGACGTTTCACTATGGCTACACCTTC.

The V call is TRBV3-1 (or the pseudogene TRBV3-2), the J call TRBJ2-7, with 9 bases lining up with TRBD1. Losses at the gene ends were 4 bases for V and 0 bases for J; bases not matched to a gene: 4. The CDR3 has 15 residues. Per germline, CDR1 LGHDT and CDR2 YNNKEL (reference sequence). CDR3 protein: CASSRRTGASYEQYF. The CDR3 DNA reads as TGTGCCAGCAGCCGGAGGACAGGGGCCTCCTACGAGCAGTACTTC.

The V call is TRBV20-1, the J call TRBJ2-1; 9 nucleotides agree with TRBD2. Germline CDR1 and CDR2: DFQATT and SNEGSKA (reference sequence). With 3 bases clipped from V and 0 bases from J, the junction kept 9 bases outside the gene matches. This CDR3 spans 17 amino acids. The CDR3 nucleotides read TGCAGTGCTAGTCTCCTAGCGGGGAAACGCTCCTACAATGAGCAGTTCTTC. It specifies CSASLLAGKRSYNEQFF.